Presented here are 22 T cell receptor beta chains from one specimen sequenced in a study of cytomegalovirus exposure and HLA in healthy donors. The PCR used 60 Vbeta and 13 Jbeta primers. Only in-frame clones appear in the TCRdb table, and some are missing; sequencing was by immunoSEQ multiplex PCR. The sample holds 80,000 to 95,000 clones, 84% seen once. Sequences were obtained from PBMCs. Receptors originate from a woman between 18 and 29 years old in good health and CMV-seropositive.

This chain uses TRBV10-2 with TRBJ2-7, with 7 bases that match TRBD2. Unmatched junction bases numbered 7, after V lost 7 bases and J lost 7 bases. Germline V gene sequence: CDR1 WSHSY, CDR2 SAAADI. This CDR3 has 12 residues. The CDR3 nucleotides are TGCGCCAGCACTGGGAGGGCGTATGAGCAGTACTTC. This encodes CASTGRAYEQYF.

The chain employs TRBV2 and TRBJ2-1; 14 bases are a match to TRBD2. CDR3 length: 15 amino acids. J lost 8 bases, V lost 8 bases, and 8 bases had no gene match. The germline V gene encodes CDR1 SNHLY and CDR2 FYNNEI. CDR3: CASFPTSGGADEQFF. The CDR3 region has the DNA TGTGCCAGCTTCCCGACTAGCGGGGGGGCGGATGAGCAGTTCTTC.

The J gene is TRBJ1-5, the V gene TRBV6-1; a possible D gene is TRBD1 (6 bases). Germline lookup yields CDR1 MNHNS and CDR2 SASEGT. V was shortened by 0 bases and J by 4 bases, with 10 bases between the two germline ends. The CDR3 has 15 residues. CDR3 bases: TGTGCCAGCAGTGAAGCAGGGGGTCTGAATCAGCCCCAGCATTTT. Residues: CASSEAGGLNQPQHF.

A few counts support this clone. This chain uses TRBV30 with TRBJ1-1; the D gene is possibly TRBD1 (6 bases). Germline V gene lookup returns CDR1 GTSNPN and CDR2 SVGIG (reference sequence). Trimming left V 3 bases short and J 2 bases short, with 10 bases between. The CDR3 is made up of 13 amino acids. CDR3 amino acids: CAWSPGVNTEAFF. The CDR3 nucleotides read TGTGCCTGGAGCCCAGGGGTTAACACTGAAGCTTTCTTT.

V gene TRBV5-1 combines with J gene TRBJ2-7; TRBD1 matches at 10 bases. The CDR3 runs 14 residues. With 5 bases clipped from V and 3 bases from J, the junction kept 5 bases outside the gene matches. The germline V gene encodes CDR1 SGHRS and CDR2 YFSETQ. As DNA, the CDR3 is TGCGCCAGCAGTTCGGGACAGGGGCTCTACGAGCAGTACTTC. It translates to CASSSGQGLYEQYF. The full variable domain, in which reference TRBV5-1 and TRBJ2-7 provide the parts outside the CDR3, is KAGVTQTPRYLIKTRGQQVTLSCSPISGHRSVSWYQQTPGQGLQFLFEYFSETQRNKGNFPGRFSGRQFSNSRSEMNVSTLELGDSALYLCASSSGQGLYEQYFGPGTRLTVT.

This chain uses TRBV7-6 with TRBJ1-3; 7 nucleotides line up with TRBD1. The CDR3 sequence is 20 residues long. J gave up 0 bases and V 5 bases, and 19 bases lay outside the gene matches. Looked up from germline, CDR1 is SGHVS and CDR2 is FNYEAQ. The CDR3, as DNA: TGTGCCAGCAGCAGTACAAGACAGGGTACTGCAGATCTCTCTGGAAACACCATATATTTT. The encoded protein is CASSSTRQGTADLSGNTIYF.

J is TRBJ1-5 and V is TRBV5-4, with a tentative D call TRBD1 (6 bases). This CDR3 has 15 residues. Trimming took off 3 bases at V and 4 bases at J, with 14 bases between the two ends. Germline V gives CDR1 SGHNT, CDR2 YYREEE (reference sequence). The chain's CDR3 is CASSYIGTPNQPQHF. The CDR3 coding sequence is TGTGCCAGCAGCTATATCGGGACACCAAATCAGCCCCAGCATTTT.

The rearrangement links TRBV5-6 to TRBJ2-5; D might be TRBD1 (5 bases). V was shortened by 5 bases and J by 4 bases, with 18 bases between the two germline ends. The CDR3 is 15 amino acids. The germline gives CDR1 SGHDT, CDR2 YYEEEE. The CDR3 nucleotides read TGTGCCAGCAGTTTCGACAGAGTTCGGCCAGAGACCCAGTACTTC. As protein: CASSFDRVRPETQYF.

This sequence joins TRBV30 and TRBJ2-7, with 10 nucleotides matching TRBD2. Germline V lookup: CDR1 GTSNPN, CDR2 SVGIG (reference sequence). The CDR3 is made up of 15 amino acids. V trimming: 8 bases; J trimming: 2 bases; junction bases outside the gene matches: 12. This CDR3 is CAGAGSGGRAYEQYF. DNA for the CDR3: TGTGCCGGAGCCGGTAGCGGGGGGCGCGCCTACGAGCAGTACTTC. Drawing the rest from reference TRBV30 and TRBJ2-7, the complete variable domain is SQTIHQWPATLVQPVGSPLSLECTVEGTSNPNLYWYRQAAGRGLQLLFYSVGIGQISSEVPQNLSASRPQDRQFILSSKKLLLSDSGFYLCAGAGSGGRAYEQYFGPGTRLTVT.

The chain is built from TRBV6-6 and TRBJ1-6, with 7 bases matching TRBD1. Germline-derived CDR1 and CDR2 are MNHNY and SVGAGI (reference sequence). J gave up 8 bases and V 7 bases, and 8 bases lay outside the gene matches. The CDR3 spans 14 residues. The DNA for the CDR3 is TGTGCCAGCATCCGCGGTGGGACAGATTCACCCCTCCACTTT. This translates into CASIRGGTDSPLHF.

The chain combines TRBV27 with TRBJ2-5, with TRBD2 identical over 7 bases. Germline values: CDR1 MNHEY, CDR2 SMNVEV (reference sequence). The J segment lost 4 bases and the V segment lost 6 bases, leaving 11 bases of the junction unmatched. The CDR3 runs to 15 residues. The CDR3 loop is CASSPPPGLLETQYF. Written as DNA, the CDR3 is TGTGCCAGCAGCCCTCCACCGGGACTACTAGAGACCCAGTACTTC.

This clone has a single count. V gene TRBV27 combines with J gene TRBJ2-7, with D possibly TRBD1 on 5 matching bases. Germline CDR1 is MNHEY and CDR2 is SMNVEV (reference sequence). The CDR3 is 14 amino acids. V lost 1 base, J lost 3 bases, and 10 bases lay in between. This chain's CDR3 is CASSLLAGNYEQYF. CDR3 bases: TGTGCCAGCAGTTTATTGGCAGGGAACTACGAGCAGTACTTC.

This clone was detected only a few times. The chain uses TRBV7-8 and TRBJ2-5; a possible D gene is TRBD2 (6 bases). CDR3 length equals 11 residues. CDR1 and CDR2 from the germline V gene are SGHVS and FQNEAQ. Between the trimmed V and J ends, which lost 10 bases and 4 bases, there was a span of 10 bases. CDR3 residues: CATSGGETQYF. CDR3 DNA sequence: TGTGCCACTTCCGGGGGAGAGACCCAGTACTTC.

The V call is TRBV9, the J call TRBJ2-2; perhaps TRBD2 as D (6 bases). Germline CDR1 and CDR2: SGDLS and YYNGEE. The CDR3 is 15 amino acids. V lost 7 bases, J lost 0 bases, and 13 bases lay in between. In nucleotides, the CDR3 is TGTGCCAGCGCAAGGGACTCCTCGAACACCGGGGAGCTGTTTTTT. Residues: CASARDSSNTGELFF.

The CDR3 loop is CASSQVQASGSGGTQETQYF. In DNA form, the CDR3 reads TGTGCCAGCAGCCAAGTGCAGGCTAGCGGGAGCGGAGGGACTCAAGAGACCCAGTACTTC. The chain employs TRBV4-2 and TRBJ2-5; 10 bases are shared with TRBD2. V shed 1 base and J 2 bases; nucleotides not matched to a gene: 16. The CDR3 loop spans 20 amino acids. The germline CDR1 and CDR2 sequences are LGHNA and YNFKEQ.

V is TRBV5-1 and J is TRBJ2-1; 13 bases are shared with TRBD2. This CDR3 is built from 15 residues. Germline CDR1 reads SGHRS; CDR2 reads YFSETQ. The ends lost 3 bases at V and 9 bases at J; junction bases unmatched: 6. CDR3 DNA: TGCGCCAGCAGCTCGGGACTAGCGGGGTCTTTTGAGCAGTTCTTC. Its translation is CASSSGLAGSFEQFF.

The sample holds a few counts of this clone. The V and J genes are TRBV28 and TRBJ1-5; D might be TRBD1 (5 bases). This CDR3 is 15 amino acids long. Germline CDR1 and CDR2: MDHEN and SYDVKM. The V end lost 2 bases, the J end lost 4 bases, and 12 bases lay between the germline ends. The CDR3: CASSLTQGANQPQHF. CDR3 sequence (DNA): TGTGCCAGCAGTTTAACCCAGGGTGCGAATCAGCCCCAGCATTTT.

The chain is built from TRBV7-9 and TRBJ2-3; 9 bases fit TRBD1. In germline, CDR1 is SEHNR, CDR2 FQNEAQ (reference sequence). V lost 6 bases and J lost 5; bases outside the gene matches: 9. The CDR3 consists of 15 residues. The CDR3 bases are TGTGCCAGCAGGGAGGGGACAGGGATGCGAGATACGCAGTATTTT. This gives the protein CASREGTGMRDTQYF.

The genes are TRBV4-1 and TRBJ2-7; tentatively, D is TRBD2 (5 bases). Germline loops: CDR1 MGHRA, CDR2 YSYEKL. The CDR3 covers 14 residues. With 1 base removed from V and 4 bases from J, the gap between germline ends came to 11 bases. The CDR3 region has the DNA TGCGCCAGCAGCCAAGCGGGGTCGGGGTACGAGCAGTACTTC. Translated: CASSQAGSGYEQYF.

This clone was counted only a few times. The CDR3 here is CASSQGYSNQPQHF. CDR3 in DNA: TGTGCCAGCAGCCAGGGGTATAGCAATCAGCCCCAGCATTTT. The chain couples TRBV7-9 to TRBJ1-5; D possibly corresponds to TRBD1 (6 bases). Germline assignment: CDR1 SEHNR and CDR2 FQNEAQ (reference sequence). This CDR3 comprises 14 residues. V was trimmed by 5 bases and J by 0 bases, leaving 8 bases between them. Together with reference TRBV7-9 and TRBJ1-5, the CDR3 gives the full variable domain: DTGVSQNPRHKITKRGQNVTFRCDPISEHNRLYWYRQTLGQGPEFLTYFQNEAQLEKSRLLSDRFSAERPKGSFSTLEIQRTEQGDSAMYLCASSQGYSNQPQHFGDGTRLSIL.

The chain combines TRBV30 with TRBJ2-1; 7 bases are a match to TRBD1. V shed 5 bases and J 2 bases; nucleotides not matched to a gene: 6. The germline V gene has CDR1 GTSNPN and CDR2 SVGIG (reference sequence). The CDR3 runs 14 residues. In DNA, the CDR3 is TGTGCCTGGGCACAGGGGATCCCCTACAATGAGCAGTTCTTC. Its translation: CAWAQGIPYNEQFF.

CDR3 nucleotides: TGTGCCTGGAGTGTGGGACATTACTACGAGCAGTACTTC. This sequence encodes CAWSVGHYYEQYF. This chain connects TRBV30 to TRBJ2-7; D perhaps matches TRBD1 (6 bases). The CDR3 covers 13 residues. V lost 0 bases to trimming and J lost 3 bases, with 9 bases between them. Germline CDR1 and CDR2: GTSNPN and SVGIG (reference sequence).